Here is one T cell receptor (beta chain) with its context. The target of this receptor is not known. No base qualities exist here, and no much larger clone lies one base off it. TCRbeta CDR3 regions were amplified from genomic DNA using the immunoSEQ Assay, a bias-controlled multiplex PCR. In the original analysis: Nucleated cell counts per sample were estimated from amplification of reference gene primers within the assay. To quantify the absolute abundance of each unique TCRbeta CDR3 rearrangement, sequence reads were collapsed and filtered. For each sample, productive Simpson clonality was calculated as the square root of Simpson's diversity index across productive rearrangements. The table was pulled from immuneACCESS by TCRdb, which kept in-frame rearrangements only. Such tables lose some clones; where checked, under half of the loss comes from unresolved V genes, and the rest has no known cause. The V and J calls and clone size were taken over from that table, and D and trimming were inferred from the DNA. In this sample the table shows approximately 260,000 clones, roughly 80% of which occur a single time. Clones ranked in the top ten supply 9.5% to 15% of the sample.

The collaborating institutions used their own protocols to collect whole blood in K2EDTA tubes. For TCRbeta analysis, collaborator samples were shipped as frozen whole blood, as isolated PBMCs, or as DNA extracted from either sample type. The data were taken from a study of blood T cell repertoires in COVID-19 (dated by TCRdb to 2018 to 2021). Turning to the overall study: Collaborator samples came from the United States, Italy and Spain and covered acute and convalescent phases of COVID-19. The material from the prospective study consisted of cDNA or gDNA derived from T cells, B-cell-depleted T cells, or PBMCs. The dataset comprised deeply sampled blood TCRbeta repertoires from subjects exposed to, actively infected with, or recovered from COVID-19. The repertoires were made available in a free public database intended to serve as a resource for research on the immune response to SARS-CoV-2. Samples were obtained from the ongoing ImmuneRACE study (first 160 participants) and from over 1,000 subjects provided by 6 global collaborators. The sample metadata nearly always contained a de-identified subject ID, COVID-19 status, age in years and sex. Where available, HLA class I and class II types were obtained from metadata supplied by the sample provider rather than from assay-based typing.

General findings and caveats noted by the study authors: How much clinical and demographic metadata was included differed by source and by participant, and the metadata was provided uncurated.

Reading from cysteine to phenylalanine, the CDR3 counts 17 amino acids. The DNA shown is the 51-base CDR3, in frame from base 1. Trimming leaves V shorter by 5 bases and J shorter by 3 bases, with the junction holding 6 bases beyond the gene matches. For CDR1 and CDR2, the germline V gene lists SGHVS and FQNEAQ. The sequence was collected from a woman aged 55-70 years with active or convalescent COVID-19. The rearrangement combines TRBV7-8 with TRBJ2-3; 15 of the junction bases match TRBD2. Sequences were obtained from peripheral blood. The CDR3 reads as follows: CASSLRTSGGATDTQYF. At the DNA level, the sequence is TGTGCCAGCAGCCTCCGGACTAGCGGGGGGGCGACAGATACGCAGTATTTT.